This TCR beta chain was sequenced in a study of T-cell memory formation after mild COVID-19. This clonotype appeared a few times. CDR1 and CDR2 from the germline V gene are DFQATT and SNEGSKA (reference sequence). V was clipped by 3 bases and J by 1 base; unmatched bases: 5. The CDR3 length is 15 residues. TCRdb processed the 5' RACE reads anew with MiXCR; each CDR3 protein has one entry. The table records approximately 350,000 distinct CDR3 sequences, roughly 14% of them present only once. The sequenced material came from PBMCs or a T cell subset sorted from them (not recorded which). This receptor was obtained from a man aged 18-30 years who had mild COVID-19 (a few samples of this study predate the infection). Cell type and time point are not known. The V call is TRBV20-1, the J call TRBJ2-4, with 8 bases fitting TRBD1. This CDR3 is CSARGRTGAKNIQYF. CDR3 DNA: TGCAGTGCTAGGGGCCGGACAGGGGCCAAAAACATTCAGTACTTC.